This T cell receptor (beta chain) comes out of a study of T cell repertoires in cytomegalovirus infection. Study at large: CMV infection plus the matching HLA type was flagged by public TCR beta signatures. Broader study findings: HLA-C-restricted, CMV-specific TCR beta clonotypes were dominant ex vivo. Carriers of CMV and the relevant HLA type were discriminated by public TCR beta frequency.

With regard to this clonotype: Its antigen remains unidentified.

The V gene's germline CDR1 is LNHNV and CDR2 YYDKDF (reference sequence). The V and J ends lost 0 bases and 4 bases respectively, with 10 bases between them. This CDR3 comprises 15 residues. A single record per CDR3 protein comes from TCRdb applying MiXCR to the reads. The sample has some 600,000 distinct CDR3 sequences, less than 25% seen once. The sequenced sample was CD8+ T cells from PBMCs. This receptor was identified in a human donor in good health (CMV status not recorded). Some clones in this sample may be carry-over from other donors' samples. J is TRBJ2-1 and V is TRBV15; D is possibly TRBD1 or TRBD2 (5 bases each). CDR3 region: CATSRESEGYNEQFF. The CDR3 DNA reads as TGTGCCACCAGCAGAGAGTCAGAGGGGTACAATGAGCAGTTCTTC. The full variable domain, in which reference TRBV15 and TRBJ2-1 provide the parts outside the CDR3, is DAMVIQNPRYQVTQFGKPVTLSCSQTLNHNVMYWYQQKSSQAPKLLFHYYDKDFNNEADTPDNFQSRRPNTSFCFLDIRSPGLGDTAMYLCATSRESEGYNEQFFGPGTRLTVL.